This entry describes one T cell receptor (beta chain). Method: immunoSEQ multiplex PCR; TCRdb's copy keeps in-frame clones and lacks some. The top ten clones hold more than 6.5% of a sample with 95,000 to 150,000 clones, 80% to 90% of them seen once. The data originate from a study of radiotherapy plus CTLA-4 blockade in lung cancer. Study information: 18% of patients responded objectively, and 25% to 40% achieved disease control.

The CDR3 is made up of 13 amino acids. Germline V CDR1 and CDR2: SGHRS, YFSETQ. The rearrangement joins TRBV5-1 to TRBJ2-5; D might be TRBD1 or TRBD2, each matching 6 bases. The end of the DNA aligns better with TRBJ2-7, so the J call may be wrong. The source was peripheral blood, collected from a patient treated with radiotherapy plus ipilimumab. The TCR comes from a human donor with non-small cell lung cancer that progressed on radiotherapy plus ipilimumab. CDR3 residues: CASSFSGGTEQYF. The DNA for the CDR3 is TGCGCCAGCAGCTTTTCCGGGGGCACCGAGCAGTACTTC.